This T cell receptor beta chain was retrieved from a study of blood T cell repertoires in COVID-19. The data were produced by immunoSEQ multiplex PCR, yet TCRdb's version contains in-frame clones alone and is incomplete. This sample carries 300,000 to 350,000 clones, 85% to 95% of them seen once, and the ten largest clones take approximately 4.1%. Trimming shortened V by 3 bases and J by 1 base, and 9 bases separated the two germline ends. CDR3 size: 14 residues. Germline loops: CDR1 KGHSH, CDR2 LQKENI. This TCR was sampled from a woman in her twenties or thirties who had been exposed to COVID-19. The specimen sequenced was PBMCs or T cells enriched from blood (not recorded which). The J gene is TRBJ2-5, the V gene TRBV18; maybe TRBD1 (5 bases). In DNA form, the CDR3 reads TGTGCCAGCTCACCGCGGACAACCCAAGAGACCCAGTACTTC. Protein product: CASSPRTTQETQYF.